This is a list of T cell receptor beta chains from one sample in a study of blood T cell repertoires in COVID-19. This table comes from immunoSEQ multiplex PCR, and its TCRdb copy is limited to in-frame clones, with some not included. This table has a few hundred thousand clones, under 90% appearing once. Sequencing was carried out using peripheral blood. The source of these receptors is a woman under 40 with COVID-19, enrolled during active disease. The CDR3 runs from the conserved cysteine through the conserved F or W. D genes are given only for firm matches. Clone sizes are given selectively: once, few, many, or a class where the clone is expanded.

clone_size	j_call	v_call	d_call	cdr3_aa	cdr3_nt
NA	TRBJ2-7	TRBV12-5	TRBD2	CASAYRGLPYEQYF	TGTGCTAGTGCCTATAGGGGACTACCGTACGAGCAGTACTTC
NA	TRBJ1-2	TRBV23-1	NA	CARGGRDGYTF	TGCGCCCGCGGGGGTAGGGATGGCTACACCTTC
NA	TRBJ1-5	TRBV29-1	NA	CSVEEGGGQPQHF	TGCAGCGTTGAAGAAGGGGGTGGTCAGCCCCAGCATTTT
NA	TRBJ2-1	TRBV7-3	NA	CASSSLGGHNEQFF	TGTGCCAGCAGCTCCCTGGGAGGACACAATGAGCAGTTCTTC
NA	TRBJ2-7	TRBV29-1	NA	CSVATREGAYEQYF	TGCAGCGTTGCTACAAGAGAGGGGGCCTACGAGCAGTACTTC
NA	TRBJ1-1	TRBV5-4	NA	CASSWEQGNTEAFF	TGTGCCAGCAGCTGGGAACAGGGGAACACTGAAGCTTTCTTT
NA	TRBJ1-4	TRBV4-2	NA	CASSPRGLAGSRNEKLFF	TGTGCCAGCAGCCCGCGAGGGTTAGCGGGCTCGAGGAATGAAAAACTGTTTTTT
NA	TRBJ1-2	TRBV12-3/TRBV12-4	NA	CASSLGAPYGYTF	TGTGCCAGCAGTCTGGGGGCGCCCTATGGCTACACCTTC
once	TRBJ1-1	TRBV29-1	NA	CSVELDSRVAFF	TGCAGCGTTGAACTCGATAGCAGGGTTGCTTTCTTT
NA	TRBJ1-2	TRBV7-9	NA	CASSLAPGAIDYGYTF	TGTGCCAGCAGCTTAGCGCCTGGGGCAATAGACTATGGCTACACCTTC
NA	TRBJ2-2	TRBV5-4	TRBD2	CASSLAGVGTGELFF	TGTGCCAGCAGCCTAGCGGGAGTGGGAACCGGGGAGCTGTTTTTT
NA	TRBJ2-1	TRBV19	TRBD2	CASSPSGLAGSNEQFF	TGTGCCAGTAGTCCCTCGGGACTAGCGGGATCCAATGAGCAGTTCTTC
NA	TRBJ2-7	TRBV27	TRBD1	CASQGTGSYEQYF	TGTGCCAGCCAGGGGACAGGGTCGTACGAGCAGTACTTC
NA	TRBJ1-4	TRBV12-3/TRBV12-4	NA	CASSWQAGEKLFF	TGTGCCAGCAGTTGGCAGGCGGGTGAAAAACTGTTTTTT